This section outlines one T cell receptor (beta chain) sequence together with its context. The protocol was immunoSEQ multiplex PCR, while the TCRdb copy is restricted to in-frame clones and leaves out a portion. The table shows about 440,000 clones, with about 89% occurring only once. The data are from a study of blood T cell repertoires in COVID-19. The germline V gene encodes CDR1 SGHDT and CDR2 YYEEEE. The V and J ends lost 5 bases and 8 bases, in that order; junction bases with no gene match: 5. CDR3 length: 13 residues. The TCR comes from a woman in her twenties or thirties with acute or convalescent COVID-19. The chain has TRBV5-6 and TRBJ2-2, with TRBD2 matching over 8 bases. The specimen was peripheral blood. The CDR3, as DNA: TGTGCCAGCAGGGGACTAGTCAATGGGGAGCTGTTTTTT. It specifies CASRGLVNGELFF.